This TCR beta chain was retrieved from a study of technical replicates of blood from a few donors (dated by TCRdb to about 2017). As concerns this clone: The clone's antigen remains unknown. Base qualities are not at hand, and no much larger clone is one base apart.

Library construction relied on the immunoSEQ multiplex PCR assay. The clones in this table, taken by TCRdb from immuneACCESS, are in-frame only. Not every clone is retained; where verified, under half of the shortfall comes from an unresolved V gene, and the cause of the rest is unknown. This sample gives tens of thousands of clones in total; about 96% of them show up just once. Of the sample, around 0.2% falls within the top ten clones. V is pruned by 6 bases and J by 5 bases, leaving 9 bases of the junction without a gene match. Spanning cysteine to phenylalanine, the CDR3 consists of 15 amino acids. Only the CDR3 part of the read is kept: 45 bases, read in frame from the first base. Sequences MNHEY (CDR1) and SMNVEV (CDR2) are obtained from the germline V gene (reference sequence).

Sequenced material: T cells isolated from PBMCs. Rearrangement joined TRBV27 to TRBJ2-5; TRBD2 fits 10 bases in the junction. The sequence was collected from a human donor in good health. The nucleotides are TGTGCCAGCAGGGCCAGCGGGAGGGCCGGGGAGACCCAGTACTTC. This gives the protein CASRASGRAGETQYF.